The present TCR beta chain was sequenced within a study of CD8 T cells in ankylosing spondylitis. Study outcomes and limitations: Enrichment of disease-linked clones was reportedly significant in matched ankylosing spondylitis synovial fluid. Reports of some motif variants in reactive arthritis synovial fluid and blood predate this one. Roughly 8 highly homologous variants made up a TCR beta motif that seemed to typify ankylosing spondylitis blood.

TCRdb ran MiXCR on the 5' RACE reads and lists one entry per CDR3 protein. The table has fewer than 550,000 distinct CDR3 sequences, about 5.2% seen once. There are a few counts of this clonotype. Its antigen remains unknown. This sequence was found in a male donor with ankylosing spondylitis. The specimen was blood, either unsorted or a sorted T cell fraction (not recorded which).

CDR3 residues: CASSMSDRGINEQFF. DNA for the CDR3: TGTGCCAGCAGTATGTCGGACAGGGGGATTAATGAGCAGTTCTTC. The chain has TRBV12-3 or TRBV12-4 and TRBJ2-1, with 10 positions matching TRBD1. With V trimmed by 5 bases and J by 7 bases, 8 bases remained unmatched. The CDR3 runs to 15 residues.